This T cell receptor (beta chain) comes out of a study of spatial heterogeneity in lung cancer (dated by TCRdb to between 2017 and 2020). Broadly, across the study: Beta-chain transcripts were consistently detected in greater numbers than alpha-chain transcripts, which likely reflected higher beta-chain transcript abundance. TCR transcript counts in tumor regions correlated strongly with a T cell transcriptional module score from matched bulk RNA-seq. TCR repertoire features were related to nonsynonymous mutation counts determined by whole-exome sequencing of tumor tissue. In non-small cell lung cancer, the study quantitatively compared TCR alpha and beta repertoires across several tumor regions, matched nontumor lung, and blood. Both alpha and beta chains were TCR-sequenced in samples taken at surgery, namely 220 tumor regions, around 64 matched nontumor lung samples and about 58 PBMC samples. In the raw uncorrected reads, each unique combination of TCR and UMI appeared more than ten times on average.

Libraries were built with 5' RACE. The sequencer was a NextSeq 500. The TCR library protocol attached a unique molecular identifier to each TCR cDNA molecule to allow correction of PCR and sequencing errors. The paper's data handling went like this. TCR identification, UMI-based error correction and CDR3 extraction were performed with Decombinator tools. TCRs above a frequency of 2 per 1,000, corresponding to the top 1% of the tumor frequency distribution, were defined as expanded. Expanded tumor TCRs statistically deemed absent (corrected P<0.05) from at least one tumor region were classed as regional, and all other expanded tumor TCRs were classed as ubiquitous. Renyi diversity was computed with the R vegan package after each repertoire had been subsampled 100 times to 5,000 TCRs. CDR3 similarity networks were built from amino acid triplet string-kernel similarity, connecting CDR3s with pairwise similarity above 0.82. TCRdb reanalyzed the raw reads on its own, using fastp at Q25 for trimming and MiXCR for clone calling, and kept in-frame beta chains. A single entry per CDR3 protein holds the most common genes and DNA from its merged rows. TCRdb's processing, not the study's, gives the V and J calls here. The sample includes about 3,600 distinct CDR3 sequences, with 9.4% observed a single time. The ten largest clonotypes hold 28% of the sample.

This clonotype has at least ten counts. Its antigen is unknown. No much larger clonotype is one base removed from it; base qualities were not supplied. This beta chain is off target for a library built for alpha chains, so its abundance means little. The time point label, as the study defines it: sample taken at primary tumor resection. Samples were obtained from fewer than 80 patients with early-stage, untreated non-small cell lung cancer from the lung TRACERx cohort. Without any cell sorting, TCR sequencing was performed on whole RNA extracted either from tumor and nontumor lung tissue or from cryopreserved PBMC samples. Patients were selected for TCR sequencing only if sufficient RNA was available from at least two tumor regions. Before selection, tumor and adjacent nontumor lung specimens were reviewed by a lung pathologist. Per the germline V gene, SGHAT is the CDR1 and FQNNGV is the CDR2. V is trimmed back by 6 bases and J by 4 bases, and the junction contains 7 bases that no gene match accounts for. Including cysteine and phenylalanine, the CDR3 has 15 amino acids. Only CDR3 DNA is held: 45 bases, read in frame from base 1.

Summary of the overall study and its limitations: The count of ubiquitous expanded TCRs correlated with the count of ubiquitous nonsynonymous mutations, and the count of regional expanded TCRs correlated with the count of regional nonsynonymous mutations. The number of expanded intratumoral alpha and beta TCRs correlated with the tumor nonsynonymous mutation count. Additional single-cell paired TCR alpha and beta sequencing was considered necessary to confirm, at a functional level, the hypothesis that regional TCRs recognize regional mutations. Estimated TCR-seq coverage of tumor T cells was only around 7.2% for alpha chains and around 14% for beta chains.

The sequencing used lung tumor tissue, collected at surgery. Recombination linked TRBV11-2 to TRBJ2-5, with 11 central nucleotides matching TRBD2. The sequence was obtained from a male donor with early-stage non-small cell lung cancer. The CDR3 here reads CASSLLAGARETQYF. The DNA sequence is TGTGCCAGCAGTTTACTAGCGGGGGCCCGAGAGACCCAGTACTTC.